This T cell receptor beta chain originates from a study of blood T cells in healthy people across ages. A second 7 to 11 cycle PCR used barcoded and J-beta primers. A single record per CDR3 protein comes from TCRdb applying MiXCR to the 5' RACE reads. The profile shows about 580,000 distinct CDR3 sequences, roughly 43% of them singletons. Germline-derived CDR1 and CDR2 are MNHEY and SVGAGI. With 2 bases removed from V and 4 bases from J, the gap between germline ends came to 15 bases. The length of the CDR3 is 15 residues. Of note for this clonotype: Its antigen is still unknown. Being one base from a much bigger clone, this may be a read error.

RNA extraction gave at least 5 micrograms of total RNA per sample. Broader study findings: The study regarded diversity estimates from one million T cells as underestimates. Among long-lived donors, naive CD4+ cells were more numerous and diversity higher than in aged donors.

The chain combines TRBV6-5 with TRBJ2-7, with D perhaps matching TRBD2 (5 bases). Source material: blood. The receptor was isolated from a man older than 75 in good health. As DNA, the CDR3 is TGTGCCAGCAGTTACCAGAGCAGGAGGAGGTACGAGCAGTACTTC. Protein sequence: CASSYQSRRRYEQYF.